This T cell receptor beta chain was recovered during a study of monozygotic twins with inflammatory bowel disease. Whole-study results and caveats: The existence of one strong signal or clonotype linked to IBD lacked support. Telling different T cell subtypes apart from each other was not possible. Lower sharing of clonotypes with other individuals was seen in IBD patients than in healthy twins. This was most marked in patients showing signs of disease activity.

To note about this clonotype: Its antigen is not identified.

Reprocessing the 5' RACE reads, TCRdb reports a single entry for every CDR3 protein and omits DNA. The sample holds about 300,000 distinct CDR3 sequences. This CDR3 contains 15 residues. In germline, CDR1 is SGHRS, CDR2 YFSETQ. The chain carries TRBV5-1 and TRBJ2-7; lacking DNA, the TRBD1 call made by TCRdb goes unchecked. Sequencing was carried out using blood. This TCR was recovered from a human donor with ulcerative colitis or Crohn's disease, or a healthy co-twin of an affected twin (not recorded which). The CDR3 sequence is CASSLAPGQSYEQYF.